The T cell receptor beta chain described here comes from a study of blood T cells in healthy people across ages. Findings and caveats of the study: TCR beta diversity was tightly associated with the proportion of naive T cells.

Comment on this clonotype: Its specificity is not known.

Through a sample-barcoded 5' primer and a J-beta primer mix, a second PCR was run for roughly 7 to 11 cycles. Each CDR3 protein is one row after TCRdb ran MiXCR on the 5' RACE reads. The data contain about 900,000 distinct CDR3 sequences, less than 80% of them singletons. No fewer than 5 micrograms of total RNA were isolated from every sample. The germline CDR1 and CDR2 sequences are SGHVS and FQNEAQ. Germline trimming cut 1 base from V and 0 bases from J; bases unmatched to any gene: 5. The length of the CDR3 is 16 residues. The origin of this receptor is a man aged 25 to 40 in good health. The sequenced sample consisted of blood. The chain carries TRBV7-8 and TRBJ2-7; 8 positions agree with TRBD2. The CDR3 DNA reads TGTGCCAGCAGCTTAGAAGTGACTAGCGTCTCCTACGAGCAGTACTTC. This encodes CASSLEVTSVSYEQYF.